Described below is a single T cell receptor beta chain sequence and its context. Its antigen is undetermined. The PCR had 60 Vbeta and 13 Jbeta primers. The table came from immunoSEQ multiplex PCR; TCRdb's copy has only in-frame clones and leaves some out. The sample lists some 150,000 clones; roughly 74% were seen once. The CDR3 is 14 residues long. Germline assignment: CDR1 WNHNN and CDR2 SYGVQD (reference sequence). These data are taken from a study of cytomegalovirus exposure and HLA in healthy donors. General observations from the study: The study recorded 160 or so TCR beta chains that were cytomegalovirus-associated.

The sequencing sample was made of PBMCs. This rearrangement joins TRBV10-1 to TRBJ2-5; D gene unclear. With the DNA end fitting TRBJ2-7 better, the J assignment may be wrong. The sequence came from a man in his late teens or twenties in good health and CMV-seronegative. Here the CDR3 DNA reads TGCGCCAGCAGTGAGCCCTCCACTACCTACGAGCAGTACTTC. This codes for CASSEPSTTYEQYF.